This T cell receptor beta chain came from a study of cytomegalovirus exposure and HLA in healthy donors. About this clone: What it recognizes is unknown.

Sequencing was performed with immunoSEQ multiplex PCR; in TCRdb, only in-frame clones are kept and a portion is missing. The table includes 100,000 to 150,000 clones, 89% detected once. V was pared by 4 bases and J by 3 bases, with 5 bases of the junction left unmatched. Germline CDR1 MNHEY, CDR2 SMNVEV (reference sequence). CDR3 length: 14 residues. Separate from the approximately 670-subject first cohort was the approximately 120-subject validation cohort, to which the donors belonged. General observations from the study: In vitro experiments confirmed that three CMV-associated chains were specific for CMV antigens. High sensitivity and specificity were reportedly achieved when the classifier diagnosed cytomegalovirus status. The dataset shows that most TCR sequences were rare, while some public TCRs occurred in many donors.

The sequencing input was PBMCs. The source is a woman younger than 35 in good health and CMV-seronegative. The chain uses TRBV27 and TRBJ2-7; 8 bases line up with TRBD2. The CDR3 loop is CASSSSGLDYEQYF. The DNA of the CDR3 is TGTGCCAGCAGTTCTAGCGGGCTTGACTACGAGCAGTACTTC.